One and the same sample provided the 9 T cell receptor beta chains below, sequenced in a study of CD8 T cells in ankylosing spondylitis. TCRdb reprocessed the 5' RACE reads with MiXCR, giving one entry per CDR3 protein. The sample holds about 460,000 distinct CDR3 sequences, about 5.7% seen once. Findings of the study overall: Characteristic of ankylosing spondylitis blood, it appeared, was a TCR beta motif comprising roughly eight highly homologous variants.

Antigens for these TCRs are unknown. Source material: blood, either unsorted or a sorted T cell fraction (not recorded which). Every receptor here comes from a male donor with ankylosing spondylitis.

This clonotype appeared many times. This chain connects TRBV5-1 to TRBJ1-1; possibly TRBD1 for D (5 bases). V lost 4 bases, J lost 1 base, and 14 bases lay in between. CDR1 and CDR2 (germline): SGHRS, YFSETQ. The CDR3 consists of 15 residues. CDR3 residues: CASSPGGGSNTEAFF. The CDR3 DNA reads as TGCGCCAGCAGCCCCGGTGGGGGGTCGAACACTGAAGCTTTCTTT.

This clonotype occurred many times. The V call is TRBV7-2, the J call TRBJ2-3; D possibly corresponds to TRBD2 (6 bases). V was cut by 2 bases and J by 6 bases, with 12 bases left in between. The CDR3 consists of 14 residues. CDR1 is SGHTA and CDR2 is FQGNSA in the germline V gene. The DNA for the CDR3 is TGTGCCAGCAGCTTAAGAGGGACTTCTGATACGCAGTATTTT. Residues: CASSLRGTSDTQYF.

This clonotype was seen repeatedly, ten times or more. J is TRBJ1-1 and V is TRBV20-1, with 7 nucleotides matching TRBD1. Unmatched junction bases numbered 4, after V lost 6 bases and J lost 0 bases. The CDR3 runs to 13 residues. Germline CDR1 and CDR2: DFQATT and SNEGSKA (reference sequence). The CDR3 DNA follows: TGCAGTGCGGCGGGACAGATGAACACTGAAGCTTTCTTT. Protein product: CSAAGQMNTEAFF.

Ten or more counts support this clonotype. The rearrangement links TRBV5-6 to TRBJ2-1; 12 bases are a match to TRBD1. Germline V gene lookup returns CDR1 SGHDT and CDR2 YYEEEE. The trim removed 4 bases at V and 7 bases at J, leaving 15 bases unmatched. The length of the CDR3 is 18 residues. The CDR3 here is CASSGSRDRGLLINEQFF. Written as DNA, the CDR3 is TGTGCCAGCAGCGGGAGCCGGGACAGGGGGCTTCTCATAAATGAGCAGTTCTTC.

At least ten counts were recorded for this clonotype. This sequence joins TRBV12-3 or TRBV12-4 and TRBJ2-2, with D tentatively TRBD1 (6 bases). The V end lost 6 bases, the J end lost 6 bases, and 14 bases lay between the germline ends. The CDR3 spans 14 residues. For the CDR3, the DNA is TGTGCCAGCAGATCAACAGGGTTTCCCGGGGAGCTGTTTTTT. Translating it yields CASRSTGFPGELFF.

This clonotype was recorded at least ten times. The chain uses TRBV5-1 and TRBJ2-1; a possible D gene is TRBD2 (5 bases). V lost 3 bases, J lost 4 bases, and 17 bases lay in between. There are 16 residues in the CDR3. Germline CDR1 and CDR2: SGHRS and YFSETQ. The CDR3 DNA reads as TGCGCCAGCAGCTCGATGCGGGCCACGGAATACAATGAGCAGTTCTTC. As protein: CASSSMRATEYNEQFF. Full variable domain (outside the CDR3, taken from reference TRBV5-1 and TRBJ2-1): KAGVTQTPRYLIKTRGQQVTLSCSPISGHRSVSWYQQTPGQGLQFLFEYFSETQRNKGNFPGRFSGRQFSNSRSEMNVSTLELGDSALYLCASSSMRATEYNEQFFGPGTRLTVL.

Ten or more counts support this clonotype. The rearrangement links TRBV6-2 or TRBV6-3 to TRBJ1-1, with 9 bases lining up with TRBD1. CDR3 length equals 14 residues. V dropped 4 bases and J dropped 3; count of bases not matched to a gene: 3. Germline V lookup: CDR1 MNHEY, CDR2 SVGEGT. The CDR3 loop is CASSWDRAYTEAFF. CDR3 DNA sequence: TGTGCCAGCAGTTGGGACAGGGCATACACTGAAGCTTTCTTT.

J is TRBJ2-7 and V is TRBV5-1; D ambiguous. CDR1 SGHRS and CDR2 YFSETQ come from the germline V gene. The CDR3 is made up of 11 amino acids. Deletions cut 1 base from V and 6 bases from J, with 5 bases between. The CDR3 reads CASSLLREQYF. For the CDR3, the DNA is TGCGCCAGCAGCTTGTTACGCGAGCAGTACTTC.

Points on this clonotype: A much larger clone differs from this one at a single base, so this may be a read error. The chain recombines TRBV29-1 with TRBJ2-5; 8 nucleotides line up with TRBD1. Germline CDR1 is SQVTM and CDR2 is ANQGSEA. The CDR3 consists of 13 residues. The DNA for the CDR3 is TGCAGCGTTGAACAGGGGGCGCGTGAGACCCGGTACTTC. It is translated as CSVEQGARETRYF.